This is a list of T cell receptor beta chains from one sample in a study of blood T cell repertoires in COVID-19. Clones were sequenced by immunoSEQ multiplex PCR, and TCRdb holds only the in-frame ones, with some missing. Among 150,000 or so clones listed, 80% to 90% were seen once. The source material was peripheral blood. The source of these receptors is a man aged 55-75 years with COVID-19, enrolled during active disease. CDR3s include the opening cysteine and the closing phenylalanine or tryptophan. D genes are given only for firm matches. The size field is filled for only some rows; it gives once, few, many or a size class.

J	D	V	size	CDR3	DNA
TRBJ2-7	-	TRBV12-3/TRBV12-4	-	CASSRRAYEQYF	TGTGCCAGCAGCCGGAGGGCCTACGAGCAGTACTTC
TRBJ2-1	TRBD2	TRBV15	-	CATSGRQGGNNEQFF	TGTGCCACCAGCGGGCGTCAGGGAGGGAACAATGAGCAGTTCTTC
TRBJ2-1	-	TRBV6-2/TRBV6-3	-	CASSSPAPGGPEQFF	TGTGCCAGCAGTTCGCCCGCCCCGGGGGGCCCTGAGCAGTTCTTC
TRBJ1-2	-	TRBV5-1	-	CATNREPGPNTNYGYTF	TGCGCCACCAATCGCGAGCCAGGGCCAAACACTAACTATGGCTACACCTTC
TRBJ1-2	TRBD1	TRBV29-1	-	CSAQPRDREGYTF	TGCAGCGCCCAACCCCGGGACAGGGAAGGCTACACCTTC
TRBJ1-6	-	TRBV7-9	medium-sized	CASSLGSSPLHF	TGTGCCAGCAGCTTGGGGAGTTCACCCCTCCACTTT
TRBJ1-2	TRBD1	TRBV7-6	-	CASSLEEGQGGSYGYTF	TGTGCCAGCAGCTTAGAGGAGGGACAGGGGGGTAGCTATGGCTACACCTTC
TRBJ1-1	-	TRBV28	-	CASLGGQRRLMNTEAFF	TGTGCCAGCTTAGGAGGACAGCGTCGCCTTATGAACACTGAAGCTTTCTTT
TRBJ1-1	TRBD1	TRBV11-2	-	CASSIGPGGMGTEAFF	TGTGCCAGCAGCATTGGGCCAGGGGGGATGGGCACTGAAGCTTTCTTT
TRBJ1-2	-	TRBV2	-	CASSPPVVWADGNGYTF	TGTGCCAGCAGCCCCCCGGTAGTGTGGGCGGACGGGAATGGCTACACCTTC
TRBJ2-3	-	TRBV14	once	CASSTRGVTDTQYF	TGTGCCAGCAGCACCAGGGGGGTAACAGATACGCAGTATTTT
TRBJ2-7	TRBD1	TRBV29-1	-	CSVEGGQGSYEQYF	TGCAGCGTTGAAGGCGGACAGGGCTCCTACGAGCAGTACTTC
TRBJ2-5	-	TRBV28	-	CASSSSRRRQETQYF	TGTGCCAGCAGTTCCTCGCGGAGGAGGCAAGAGACCCAGTACTTC
TRBJ1-2	TRBD1	TRBV19	-	CASSLQGVNYGYTF	TGTGCCAGTAGCCTTCAGGGGGTTAACTATGGCTACACCTTC
TRBJ2-7	-	TRBV2	once	CASRLRQVSSYEQYF	TGTGCCAGCAGGTTAAGACAGGTCAGCTCCTACGAGCAGTACTTC
TRBJ1-2	-	TRBV9	once	CASSVVGEVTYGYTF	TGTGCCAGCAGCGTAGTTGGGGAGGTAACCTATGGCTACACCTTC
TRBJ1-3	-	TRBV18	once	CASSGGYGNTIYF	TGTGCCAGCTCAGGAGGGTATGGAAACACCATATATTTT
TRBJ2-7	TRBD1	TRBV7-2	once	CASSYTGTGTYEQYF	TGTGCCAGCAGCTATACCGGGACAGGGACCTACGAGCAGTACTTC
TRBJ1-1	-	TRBV9	few	CASSPGSPGTEAFF	TGTGCCAGCAGTCCGGGAAGTCCGGGTACTGAAGCTTTCTTT
TRBJ1-3	-	TRBV19	-	CASSIRGGRMFSGNTIYF	TGTGCCAGTAGTATAAGGGGAGGGAGGATGTTCTCTGGAAACACCATATATTTT
TRBJ1-1	TRBD1	TRBV11-2	-	CASSPRGQGLNTEAFF	TGTGCCAGCAGCCCCCGAGGACAGGGTCTGAACACTGAAGCTTTCTTT
TRBJ2-3	-	TRBV24-1	-	CATSDSSINTGVTDTQYF	TGTGCCACCAGTGATTCGTCAATCAACACGGGAGTCACAGATACGCAGTATTTT
TRBJ1-4	-	TRBV4-2	-	CASSHAGGQDEKLFF	TGTGCCAGCAGCCACGCAGGAGGGCAAGATGAAAAACTGTTTTTT
TRBJ1-1	-	TRBV5-4	-	CASSLSRGMNTEAFF	TGTGCCAGCAGCTTGTCCCGGGGTATGAACACTGAAGCTTTCTTT
TRBJ1-2	-	TRBV5-6	-	CASSLGRSSDGYTF	TGTGCCAGCAGCTTGGGAAGGTCTAGCGATGGCTACACCTTC
TRBJ1-1	TRBD1	TRBV11-2	-	CASSSWTGRDTEAFF	TGTGCCAGCAGCTCCTGGACAGGGAGGGACACTGAAGCTTTCTTT
TRBJ2-2	TRBD1	TRBV10-3	-	CAISVDRADGELFF	TGTGCCATCAGCGTGGACAGGGCGGACGGGGAGCTGTTTTTT
TRBJ2-7	-	TRBV10-3	-	CAISESAVSYEQYF	TGTGCCATCAGTGAGTCGGCGGTCTCCTACGAGCAGTACTTC
TRBJ1-6	TRBD1	TRBV24-1	-	CATSERDSQPSNSPLHF	TGTGCCACCAGTGAACGGGACAGTCAACCGAGCAATTCACCCCTCCACTTT
TRBJ1-6	-	TRBV4-3	few	CASSQEPQANSPLHF	TGCGCCAGCAGCCAAGAACCGCAAGCTAATTCACCCCTCCACTTT
TRBJ1-2	TRBD1	TRBV12-5	-	CASGLFGGQGYGYTF	TGTGCTAGTGGCCTTTTTGGGGGACAGGGCTATGGCTACACCTTC
TRBJ2-5	TRBD1	TRBV27	-	CASSSPRDRGETQYF	TGTGCCAGCAGTTCCCCCCGGGACAGGGGAGAGACCCAGTACTTC
TRBJ1-2	TRBD1	TRBV4-3	-	CASSSGTGHDYGYTF	TGCGCCAGCTCATCCGGGACAGGCCACGACTATGGCTACACCTTC
TRBJ2-5	TRBD2	TRBV9	few	CASSLGLGQETQYF	TGTGCCAGCAGCTTGGGACTAGGTCAAGAGACCCAGTACTTC
TRBJ1-3	-	TRBV9	-	CASSPTTSSGNTIYF	TGTGCCAGCAGCCCCACCACGAGCTCTGGAAACACCATATATTTT
TRBJ1-6	TRBD1	TRBV5-8	-	CASSFRQGSSYNSPLHF	TGTGCCAGCAGCTTCCGACAGGGGAGCTCCTATAATTCACCCCTCCACTTT
TRBJ2-3	TRBD1	TRBV24-1	-	CATKDDRGSDTQYF	TGTGCCACCAAAGACGACAGGGGGTCAGATACGCAGTATTTT
TRBJ1-6	-	TRBV3-1/TRBV3-2	-	CASSQDLRHNSPLHF	TGTGCCAGCAGCCAAGATCTCAGGCACAATTCACCCCTCCACTTT
TRBJ1-1	-	TRBV3-1/TRBV3-2	-	CASSPSARPTEAFF	TGTGCCAGCAGTCCCTCTGCTAGGCCCACTGAAGCTTTCTTT
TRBJ2-2	-	TRBV3-1/TRBV3-2	-	CASSQSDGELFF	TGTGCCAGCAGCCAATCAGACGGGGAGCTGTTTTTT
TRBJ2-7	-	TRBV13	few	CASSLASSGPYEQYF	TGTGCCAGCAGCTTGGCCTCAAGCGGTCCCTACGAGCAGTACTTC
TRBJ1-2	-	TRBV11-2	-	CASSQRDYGYTF	TGTGCCAGCAGCCAGAGGGACTATGGCTACACCTTC
TRBJ1-4	-	TRBV12-1	many	CASTKGAREKLFF	TGTGCCAGCACAAAAGGGGCGCGTGAAAAACTGTTTTTT
TRBJ1-2	TRBD1	TRBV4-1	-	CASSQEGFGTGYRGYTF	TGCGCCAGCAGCCAAGAGGGGTTCGGGACAGGATATCGTGGCTACACCTTC
TRBJ1-5	-	TRBV2	-	CASSELGAAQPQHF	TGTGCCAGCAGTGAACTGGGGGCGGCTCAGCCCCAGCATTTT